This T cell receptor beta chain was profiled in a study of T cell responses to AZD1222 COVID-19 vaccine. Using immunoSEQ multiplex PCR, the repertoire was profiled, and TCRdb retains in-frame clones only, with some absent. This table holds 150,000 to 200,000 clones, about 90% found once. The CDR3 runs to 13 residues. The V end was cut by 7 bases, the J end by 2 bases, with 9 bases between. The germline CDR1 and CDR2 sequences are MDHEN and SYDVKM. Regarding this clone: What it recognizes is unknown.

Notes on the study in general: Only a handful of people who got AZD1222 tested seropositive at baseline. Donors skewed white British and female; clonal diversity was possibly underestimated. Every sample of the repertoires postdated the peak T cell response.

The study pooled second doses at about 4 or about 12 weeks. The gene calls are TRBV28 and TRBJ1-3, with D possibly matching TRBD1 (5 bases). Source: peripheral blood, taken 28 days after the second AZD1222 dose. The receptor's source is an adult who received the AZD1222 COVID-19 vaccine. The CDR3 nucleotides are TGTGCCAGCAAGGCAGGGACTGGAAACACCATATATTTT. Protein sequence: CASKAGTGNTIYF.